The 4 T cell receptor beta chains below were found in one sample sequenced in a study of monozygotic twins with inflammatory bowel disease. TCRdb re-called the 5' RACE reads, yielding one record per CDR3 amino acid sequence without DNA. The sample totals 300,000 to 350,000 distinct CDR3 sequences; its top ten clones hold approximately 2%. The sequenced sample consisted of blood. The receptors stem from a human donor with ulcerative colitis or Crohn's disease, or a healthy co-twin of an affected twin (not recorded which).

This chain links TRBV29-1 with TRBJ2-3; TCRdb gives TRBD2 as the D gene, but with no DNA this cannot be confirmed. This CDR3 has 16 residues. Germline lookup yields CDR1 SQVTM and CDR2 ANQGSEA. CDR3 in amino acids: CSVEGYRGGSTDTQYF.

The CDR3 protein is CASSLSGAFNEKLFF. J is TRBJ1-4 and V is TRBV5-1; lacking DNA, the TRBD1 call made by TCRdb goes unchecked. In germline, CDR1 is SGHRS, CDR2 YFSETQ. The CDR3 is 15 amino acids.

The chain is built from TRBV7-9 and TRBJ1-1. This CDR3 contains 16 residues. CDR1 and CDR2 (germline): SEHNR, FQNEAQ (reference sequence). The CDR3 protein is CASSLAKEWVYTEAFF.

This chain links TRBV18 with TRBJ1-2. CDR1 KGHSH and CDR2 LQKENI come from the germline V gene. There are 12 residues in the CDR3. CDR3 amino acids: CASSTGQDGYTF. Complete variable domain (other parts from reference TRBV18 and TRBJ1-2): NAGVMQNPRHLVRRRGQEARLRCSPMKGHSHVYWYRQLPEEGLKFMVYLQKENIIDESGMPKERFSAEFPKEGPSILRIQQVVRGDSAAYFCASSTGQDGYTFGSGTRLTVV.